This entry concerns a single T cell receptor (beta chain). Its antigen is still unknown. The data derive from a study of cytomegalovirus exposure and HLA in healthy donors. Study conclusions and caveats: Previous analysis showed most TCR beta V segments were productive about 87% or about 30% of the time. With high specificity and sensitivity, the classifier reportedly diagnosed cytomegalovirus status. Per a later analysis, HLA-associated TCR beta chains showed more clonal expansion than other, equally common TCR beta chains.

Amplification used 60 Vbeta primers and 13 Jbeta primers. Produced via immunoSEQ multiplex PCR; TCRdb's table is partial and in-frame only. The data hold 95,000 to 150,000 clones, with approximately 79% observed a single time. V lost 1 base and J lost 10, with 11 bases in between. CDR1 is SGHDT and CDR2 is YYEEEE in the germline V gene. The CDR3 is 12 amino acids. Sequencing was carried out using PBMCs. The V gene is TRBV5-6, the J gene TRBJ1-1, with a possible D match to TRBD1 (5 bases). The sequence was collected from a man aged 25-45 years in good health and CMV-seronegative. CDR3 amino acids: CASSLLVGGAFF. As DNA, the CDR3 is TGTGCCAGCAGCTTGTTAGTCGGGGGAGCTTTCTTT.